Following are 21 T cell receptor beta chains from one sample sequenced in a study of blood T cells in healthy people across ages. Primers used in a second PCR of about 6 to 12 cycles were a sample-barcoded 5' primer and a J-beta primer mix. TCRdb used MiXCR to reprocess the 5' RACE reads, holding one entry per CDR3 protein. The sample includes about 570,000 distinct CDR3 sequences, approximately 26% of them seen just once. The same sample was also studied in work on T cells of mothers and their children.

Sequencing was carried out using blood. The receptors derive from a boy aged 2 to 9 in good health.

This clonotype was counted between two and nine times. CDR3 nucleotides: TGCAGCGTCGACCCCCGGGACTACCTCTACAATGAGCAGTTCTTC. It codes for CSVDPRDYLYNEQFF. The chain joins TRBV29-1 to TRBJ2-1, with 7 bases that match TRBD2. CDR1 and CDR2 (germline): SQVTM, ANQGSEA. This CDR3 region has 15 residues. J lost 3 bases, V lost 6 bases, and 11 bases had no gene match.

This clonotype was seen once. The chain has TRBV5-1 and TRBJ2-1, with 7 nucleotides matching TRBD1. CDR3 length equals 15 residues. Unmatched junction bases numbered 7, after V lost 2 bases and J lost 5 bases. Per the germline V gene, CDR1 is SGHRS and CDR2 is YFSETQ. The CDR3 here is CASSFIPGTDNEQFF. In DNA, the CDR3 is TGCGCCAGCAGCTTTATTCCCGGGACAGACAATGAGCAGTTCTTC.

This clonotype was recorded a few times. The chain joins TRBV7-9 to TRBJ1-4; TRBD1 is a possible D gene (6 bases). Germline CDR1 and CDR2: SEHNR and FQNEAQ (reference sequence). The CDR3 spans 16 residues. Trimming removed 5 bases at V and 7 bases at J, with 20 bases between. Here the CDR3 DNA reads TGTGCCAGCAGCGGCAAGACAGGATATATGGGTGAAAAACTGTTTTTT. Protein product: CASSGKTGYMGEKLFF.

V usage is TRBV19 and J usage is TRBJ2-1; D unclear. Germline assignment: CDR1 LNHDA and CDR2 SQIVND (reference sequence). The V end was cut by 1 base, the J end by 6 bases, with 10 bases between. The CDR3 loop spans 14 amino acids. The CDR3 loop is CASSIGGLGNEQFF. The CDR3 DNA sequence: TGTGCCAGTAGTATAGGGGGTTTGGGCAATGAGCAGTTCTTC. Drawing the rest from reference TRBV19 and TRBJ2-1, the complete variable domain is DGGITQSPKYLFRKEGQNVTLSCEQNLNHDAMYWYRQDPGQGLRLIYYSQIVNDFQKGDIAEGYSVSREKKESFPLTVTSAQKNPTAFYLCASSIGGLGNEQFFGPGTRLTVL.

The rearrangement uses TRBV29-1 and TRBJ2-5; D ambiguous. CDR3 length: 12 residues. Germline lookup yields CDR1 SQVTM and CDR2 ANQGSEA. V shed 2 bases and J shed 2 bases, with 6 bases lying between them. CDR3 nucleotides: TGCAGCGTTGAATCAGAACAAGAGACCCAGTACTTC. As protein: CSVESEQETQYF.

V is TRBV9 and J is TRBJ2-3, with a weak D call TRBD2 (5 bases). The germline V and J ends were trimmed by 5 bases and 4 bases, with 23 bases remaining between them. CDR1 and CDR2 (germline): SGDLS, YYNGEE. The length of the CDR3 is 17 residues. As DNA, the CDR3 is TGTGCCAGCAGTCCCCGGTCGTCGAGGGAGCTCCCAGATACGCAGTATTTT. It is translated as CASSPRSSRELPDTQYF.

J is TRBJ2-1 and V is TRBV27; 10 bases are shared with TRBD2. From germline, CDR1 is MNHEY and CDR2 SMNVEV (reference sequence). With V trimmed by 5 bases and J by 4 bases, 11 bases remained unmatched. The CDR3 extends over 17 amino acids. In nucleotides, the CDR3 is TGTGCCAGCAGTCCCACCTTAGCGGGAGGCTCTTACAATGAGCAGTTCTTC. It is translated as CASSPTLAGGSYNEQFF.

The V and J genes are TRBV29-1 and TRBJ1-1; D is perhaps TRBD1 (5 bases). V was cut by 7 bases and J by 0 bases, with 18 bases left in between. This CDR3 is 15 amino acids long. Germline-derived CDR1 and CDR2 are SQVTM and ANQGSEA. CDR3 sequence: CSARERGRLNTEAFF. DNA of the CDR3: TGCAGCGCCAGAGAGAGGGGACGGCTGAACACTGAAGCTTTCTTT.

The chain couples TRBV5-1 to TRBJ1-5; D is possibly TRBD1 (5 bases). V lost 2 bases to trimming and J lost 7 bases, with 10 bases between them. CDR1 SGHRS and CDR2 YFSETQ come from the germline V gene. This CDR3 spans 13 amino acids. CDR3 DNA sequence: TGCGCCAGCAGCTTCGGATGGGGGCAGCCCCAGCATTTT. Its protein is CASSFGWGQPQHF.

Only a few counts were recorded for this clonotype. The genes are TRBV6-6 and TRBJ2-3; D is unresolved. Germline V lookup: CDR1 MNHNY, CDR2 SVGAGI (reference sequence). There are 12 residues in the CDR3. Trimming took 5 bases from V and 4 from J, leaving 7 bases between them. The CDR3 region has the DNA TGTGCCAGCAGTATGCGTGCAGATACGCAGTATTTT. Its translation is CASSMRADTQYF.

This clonotype was detected a few times. CDR3 sequence: CASSYRQVSGNTIYF. CDR3 nucleotides: TGTGCCAGCAGTTATAGACAGGTGTCTGGAAACACCATATATTTT. This chain links TRBV6-6 with TRBJ1-3; D perhaps matches TRBD1 (6 bases). CDR3 length: 15 residues. Germline-derived CDR1 and CDR2 are MNHNY and SVGAGI (reference sequence). The V end was cut by 3 bases, the J end by 1 base, with 10 bases between.

The chain uses TRBV7-2 and TRBJ2-3; 12 bases align to TRBD2. With V trimmed by 1 base and J by 5 bases, 7 bases remained unmatched. Per the germline V gene, CDR1 is SGHTA and CDR2 is FQGNSA. This CDR3 is 17 amino acids long. As DNA, the CDR3 is TGTGCCAGCAGCTTAGTACTAGCGGGAGGTGTTGGAGATACGCAGTATTTT. It translates to CASSLVLAGGVGDTQYF.

The chain links TRBV9 to TRBJ2-1; no firm D call. The CDR3 sequence is 15 residues long. Germline V gene lookup returns CDR1 SGDLS and CDR2 YYNGEE. V shed 4 bases and J shed 0 bases, with 11 bases lying between them. The CDR3 bases are TGTGCCAGCAGCTCCTATTCAAGCTCCTACAATGAGCAGTTCTTC. Translation gives CASSSYSSSYNEQFF.

This clonotype was observed a handful of times. This chain uses TRBV27 with TRBJ1-4; TRBD1 is a possible D gene (5 bases). CDR1 is MNHEY and CDR2 is SMNVEV in the germline V gene (reference sequence). V was clipped by 6 bases and J by 3 bases, with 11 bases between them. The CDR3 is 14 amino acids. The CDR3 DNA is TGTGCCAGCAGACGGACAATCCCTAATGAAAAACTGTTTTTT. Its translation is CASRRTIPNEKLFF.

The chain recombines TRBV4-3 with TRBJ2-3; a possible D gene is TRBD2 (6 bases). The germline V gene has CDR1 LGHNA and CDR2 YSLEER. Trimming shortened V by 0 bases and J by 0 bases, and 19 bases separated the two germline ends. The CDR3 totals 19 residues. CDR3 loop: CASSQDYGTGGTSTDTQYF. The CDR3 DNA sequence: TGCGCCAGCAGCCAAGATTACGGGACTGGCGGGACCAGCACAGATACGCAGTATTTT.

The rearrangement uses TRBV18 and TRBJ2-1; D is unclear. The CDR3 length is 13 residues. Germline CDR1 and CDR2: KGHSH and LQKENI. The ends were cut back, 6 bases at V and 6 bases at J, with 12 bases in the middle. This CDR3 is CASSPGVANEQFF. CDR3 nucleotide sequence: TGTGCCAGCTCCCCTGGGGTGGCCAATGAGCAGTTCTTC.

V usage is TRBV15 and J usage is TRBJ2-1; D call uncertain. Germline V gene data show CDR1 as LNHNV and CDR2 as YYDKDF (reference sequence). Trimming pared 3 bases from V and 1 base from J, leaving 7 bases between. The CDR3 spans 14 residues. The CDR3 region has the DNA TGTGCCACCAGCAGGAAAGGATCCTACAATGAGCAGTTCTTC. It is translated as CATSRKGSYNEQFF.

The J gene is TRBJ1-6, the V gene TRBV7-2; TRBD1 is a possible D gene (6 bases). This CDR3 is built from 17 residues. CDR1 and CDR2 from the germline V gene are SGHTA and FQGNSA. V lost 4 bases and J 4 bases, leaving 17 bases between the germline ends. CDR3 protein: CASSSLPGQPYNSPLHF. CDR3 coding DNA: TGTGCCAGCAGCTCCCTCCCCGGACAGCCGTATAATTCACCCCTCCACTTT.

The sample holds a few counts of this clonotype. The rearrangement uses TRBV9 and TRBJ1-6; D is possibly TRBD1 (6 bases). V lost 0 bases to trimming and J lost 7 bases, with 11 bases between them. This CDR3 region has 15 residues. Germline CDR1 reads SGDLS; CDR2 reads YYNGEE. The CDR3 DNA follows: TGTGCCAGCAGCGTAGCAGACAGGAGGAATTCACCCCTCCACTTT. Its protein is CASSVADRRNSPLHF.

This clonotype occurred a few times. V gene TRBV4-3 combines with J gene TRBJ1-5; D remains unclear. V was clipped by 0 bases and J by 3 bases, with 6 bases between them. The CDR3 extends over 14 amino acids. Germline CDR1 and CDR2: LGHNA and YSLEER. The CDR3 protein is CASSQDLANQPQHF. The CDR3 DNA reads TGCGCCAGCAGCCAAGATCTTGCCAATCAGCCCCAGCATTTT.

The chain combines TRBV9 with TRBJ2-5, with a tentative D call TRBD2 (6 bases). The closer fit of TRBJ2-1 to the DNA end suggests the J call may be wrong. The CDR3 has 15 amino acids. The V gene's germline CDR1 is SGDLS and CDR2 YYNGEE. The CDR3 region is CASSVAASAYNEQFF. CDR3 nucleotide sequence: TGTGCCAGCAGCGTAGCAGCTAGCGCATACAATGAGCAGTTCTTC.